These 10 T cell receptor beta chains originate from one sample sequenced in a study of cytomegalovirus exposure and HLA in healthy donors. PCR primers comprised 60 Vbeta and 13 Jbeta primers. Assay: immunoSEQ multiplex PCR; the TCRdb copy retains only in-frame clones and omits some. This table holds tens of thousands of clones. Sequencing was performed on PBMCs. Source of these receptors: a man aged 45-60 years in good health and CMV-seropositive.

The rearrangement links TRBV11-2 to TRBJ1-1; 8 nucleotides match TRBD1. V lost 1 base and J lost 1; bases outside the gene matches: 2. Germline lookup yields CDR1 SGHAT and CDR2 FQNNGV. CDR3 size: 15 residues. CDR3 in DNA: TGTGCCAGCAGCTTAGGAGGGACAGGGAACACTGAAGCTTTCTTT. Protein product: CASSLGGTGNTEAFF.

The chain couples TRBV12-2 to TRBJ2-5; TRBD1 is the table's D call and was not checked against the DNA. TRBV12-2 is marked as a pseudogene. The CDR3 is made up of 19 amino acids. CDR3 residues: CASRFTGTGGPLSQETQYF. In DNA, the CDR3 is TGTGCAAGTCGCTTTACCGGGACAGGGGGCCCACTCTCCCAAGAGACCCAGTACTTC.

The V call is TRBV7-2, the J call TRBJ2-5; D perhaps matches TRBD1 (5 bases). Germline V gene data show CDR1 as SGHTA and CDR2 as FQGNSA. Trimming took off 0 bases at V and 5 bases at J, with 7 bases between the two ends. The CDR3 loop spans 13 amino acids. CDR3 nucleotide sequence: TGTGCCAGCAGCTTAGCAGGGGTGGAGACCCAGTACTTC. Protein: CASSLAGVETQYF.

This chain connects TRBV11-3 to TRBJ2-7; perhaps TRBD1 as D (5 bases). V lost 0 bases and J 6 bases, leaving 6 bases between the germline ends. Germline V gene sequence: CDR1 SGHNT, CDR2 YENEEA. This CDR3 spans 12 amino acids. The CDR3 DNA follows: TGTGCCAGCAGCTTAGAGACAGCCGAGCAGTACGTC. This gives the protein CASSLETAEQYV.

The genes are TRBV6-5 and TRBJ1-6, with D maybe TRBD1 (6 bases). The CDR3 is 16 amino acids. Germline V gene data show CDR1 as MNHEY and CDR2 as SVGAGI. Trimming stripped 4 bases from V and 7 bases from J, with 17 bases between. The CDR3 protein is CASSFPGGGPNSPLHF. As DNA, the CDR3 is TGTGCCAGCAGTTTCCCCGGGGGGGGCCCAAATTCACCCCTCCACTTT.

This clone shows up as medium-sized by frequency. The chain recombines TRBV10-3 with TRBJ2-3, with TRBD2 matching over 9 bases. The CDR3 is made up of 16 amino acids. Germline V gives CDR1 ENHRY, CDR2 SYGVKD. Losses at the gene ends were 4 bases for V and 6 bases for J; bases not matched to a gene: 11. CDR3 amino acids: CAISGGTSLIGDTQYF. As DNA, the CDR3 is TGTGCCATCAGTGGAGGGACTAGCCTCATCGGCGATACGCAGTATTTT.

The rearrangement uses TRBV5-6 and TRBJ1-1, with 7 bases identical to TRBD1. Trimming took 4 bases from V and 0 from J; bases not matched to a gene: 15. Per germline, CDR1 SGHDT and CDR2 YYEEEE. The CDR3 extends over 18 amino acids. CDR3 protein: CASSGGTDWHIMNTEAFF. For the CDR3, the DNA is TGTGCCAGCAGCGGGGGGACAGACTGGCATATCATGAACACTGAAGCTTTCTTT.

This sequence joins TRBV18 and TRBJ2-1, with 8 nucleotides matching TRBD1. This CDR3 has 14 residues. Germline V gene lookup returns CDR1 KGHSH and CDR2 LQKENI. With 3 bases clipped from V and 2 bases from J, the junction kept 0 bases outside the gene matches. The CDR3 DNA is TGTGCCAGCTCACCGGGACAGGCCTACAATGAGCAGTTCTTC. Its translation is CASSPGQAYNEQFF.

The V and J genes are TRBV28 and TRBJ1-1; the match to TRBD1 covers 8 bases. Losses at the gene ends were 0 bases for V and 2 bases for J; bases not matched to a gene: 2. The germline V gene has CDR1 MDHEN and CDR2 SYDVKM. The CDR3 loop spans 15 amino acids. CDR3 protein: CASSLWDRDNTEAFF. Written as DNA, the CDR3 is TGTGCCAGCAGTTTATGGGACAGGGACAACACTGAAGCTTTCTTT.

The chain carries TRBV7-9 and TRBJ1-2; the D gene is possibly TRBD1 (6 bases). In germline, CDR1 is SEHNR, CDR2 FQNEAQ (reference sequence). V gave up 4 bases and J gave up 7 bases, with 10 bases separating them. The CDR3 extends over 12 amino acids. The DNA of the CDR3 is TGTGCCAGCAGCTACAGGGCGGGTGGCTACACCTTC. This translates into CASSYRAGGYTF.